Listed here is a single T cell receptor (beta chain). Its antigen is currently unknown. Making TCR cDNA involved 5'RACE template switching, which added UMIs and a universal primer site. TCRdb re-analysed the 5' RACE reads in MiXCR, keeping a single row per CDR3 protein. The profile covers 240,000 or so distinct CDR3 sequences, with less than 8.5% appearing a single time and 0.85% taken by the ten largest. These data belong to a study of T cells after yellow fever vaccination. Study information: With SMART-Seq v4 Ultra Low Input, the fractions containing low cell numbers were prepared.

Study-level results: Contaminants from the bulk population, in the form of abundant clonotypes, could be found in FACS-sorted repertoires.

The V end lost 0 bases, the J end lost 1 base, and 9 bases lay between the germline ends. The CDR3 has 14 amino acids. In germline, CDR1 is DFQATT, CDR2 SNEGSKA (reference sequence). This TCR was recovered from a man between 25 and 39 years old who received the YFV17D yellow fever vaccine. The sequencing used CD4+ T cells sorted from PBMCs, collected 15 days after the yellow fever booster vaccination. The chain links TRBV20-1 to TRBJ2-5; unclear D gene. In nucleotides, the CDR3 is TGCAGTGCTAGAGACGCATACGTCCAAGAGACCCAGTACTTC. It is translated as CSARDAYVQETQYF.